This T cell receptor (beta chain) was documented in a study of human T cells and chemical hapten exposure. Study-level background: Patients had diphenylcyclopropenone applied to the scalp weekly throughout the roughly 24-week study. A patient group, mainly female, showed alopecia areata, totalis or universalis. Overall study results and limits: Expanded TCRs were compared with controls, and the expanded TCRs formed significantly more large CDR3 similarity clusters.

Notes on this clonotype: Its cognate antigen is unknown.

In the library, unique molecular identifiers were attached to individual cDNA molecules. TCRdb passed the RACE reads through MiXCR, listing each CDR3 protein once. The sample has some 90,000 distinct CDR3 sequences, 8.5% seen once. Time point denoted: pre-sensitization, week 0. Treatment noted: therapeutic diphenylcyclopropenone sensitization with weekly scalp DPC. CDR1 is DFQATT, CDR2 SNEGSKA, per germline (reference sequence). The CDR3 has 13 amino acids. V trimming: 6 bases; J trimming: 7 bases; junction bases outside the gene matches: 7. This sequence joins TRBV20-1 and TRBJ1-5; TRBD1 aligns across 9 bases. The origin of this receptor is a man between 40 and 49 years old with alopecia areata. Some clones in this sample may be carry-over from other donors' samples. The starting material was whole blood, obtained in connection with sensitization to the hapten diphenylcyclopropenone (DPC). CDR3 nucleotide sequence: TGCAGTGCGCCCGGGACAGGGTTACAGCCCCAGCATTTT. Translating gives CSAPGTGLQPQHF.